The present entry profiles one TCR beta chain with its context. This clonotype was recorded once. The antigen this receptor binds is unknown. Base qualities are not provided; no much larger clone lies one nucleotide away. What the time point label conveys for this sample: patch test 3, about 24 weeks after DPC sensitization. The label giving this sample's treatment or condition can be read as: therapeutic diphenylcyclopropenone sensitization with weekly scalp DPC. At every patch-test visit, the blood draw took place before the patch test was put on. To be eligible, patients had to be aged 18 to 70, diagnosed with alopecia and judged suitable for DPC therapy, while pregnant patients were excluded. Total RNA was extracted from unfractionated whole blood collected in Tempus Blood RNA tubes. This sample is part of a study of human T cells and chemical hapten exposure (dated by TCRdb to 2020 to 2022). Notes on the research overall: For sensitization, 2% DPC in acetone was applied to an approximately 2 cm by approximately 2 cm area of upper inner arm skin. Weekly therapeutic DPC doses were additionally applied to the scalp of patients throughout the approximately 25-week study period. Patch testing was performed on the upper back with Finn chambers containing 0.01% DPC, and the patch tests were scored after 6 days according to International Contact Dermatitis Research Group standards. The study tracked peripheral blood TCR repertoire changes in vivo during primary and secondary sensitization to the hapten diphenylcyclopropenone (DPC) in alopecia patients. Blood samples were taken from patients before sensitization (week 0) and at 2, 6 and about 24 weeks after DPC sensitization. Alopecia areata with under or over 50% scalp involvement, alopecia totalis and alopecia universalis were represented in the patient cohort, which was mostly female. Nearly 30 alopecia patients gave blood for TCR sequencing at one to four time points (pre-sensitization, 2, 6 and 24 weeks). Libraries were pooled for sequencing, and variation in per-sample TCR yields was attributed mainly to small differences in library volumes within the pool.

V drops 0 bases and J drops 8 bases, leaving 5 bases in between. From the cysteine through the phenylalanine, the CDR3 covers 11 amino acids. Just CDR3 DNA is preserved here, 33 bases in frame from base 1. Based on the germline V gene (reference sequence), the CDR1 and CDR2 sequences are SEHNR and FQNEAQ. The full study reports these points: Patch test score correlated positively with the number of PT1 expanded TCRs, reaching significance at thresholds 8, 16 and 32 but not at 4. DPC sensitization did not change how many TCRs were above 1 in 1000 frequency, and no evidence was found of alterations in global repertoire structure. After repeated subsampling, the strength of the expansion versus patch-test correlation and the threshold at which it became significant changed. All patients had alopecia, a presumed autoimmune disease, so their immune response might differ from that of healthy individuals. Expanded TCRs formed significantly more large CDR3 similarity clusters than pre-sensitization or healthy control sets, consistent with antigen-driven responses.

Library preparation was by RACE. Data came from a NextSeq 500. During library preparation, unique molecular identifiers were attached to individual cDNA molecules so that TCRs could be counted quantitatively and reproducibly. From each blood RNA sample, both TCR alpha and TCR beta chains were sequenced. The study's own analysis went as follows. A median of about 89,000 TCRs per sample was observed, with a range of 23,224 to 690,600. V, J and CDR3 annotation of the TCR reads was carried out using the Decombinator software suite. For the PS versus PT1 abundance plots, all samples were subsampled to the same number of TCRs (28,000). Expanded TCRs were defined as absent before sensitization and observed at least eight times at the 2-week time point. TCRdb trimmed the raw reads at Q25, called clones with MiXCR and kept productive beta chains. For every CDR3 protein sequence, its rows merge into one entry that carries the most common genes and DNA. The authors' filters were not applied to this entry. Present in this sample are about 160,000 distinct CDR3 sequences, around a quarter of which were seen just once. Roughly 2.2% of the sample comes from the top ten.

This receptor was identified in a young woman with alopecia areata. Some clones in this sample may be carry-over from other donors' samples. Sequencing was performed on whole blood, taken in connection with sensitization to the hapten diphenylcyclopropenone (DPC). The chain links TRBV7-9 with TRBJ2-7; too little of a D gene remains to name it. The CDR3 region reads CASSLADQQYF. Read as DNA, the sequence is TGTGCCAGCAGCTTAGCCGACCAGCAGTACTTC.